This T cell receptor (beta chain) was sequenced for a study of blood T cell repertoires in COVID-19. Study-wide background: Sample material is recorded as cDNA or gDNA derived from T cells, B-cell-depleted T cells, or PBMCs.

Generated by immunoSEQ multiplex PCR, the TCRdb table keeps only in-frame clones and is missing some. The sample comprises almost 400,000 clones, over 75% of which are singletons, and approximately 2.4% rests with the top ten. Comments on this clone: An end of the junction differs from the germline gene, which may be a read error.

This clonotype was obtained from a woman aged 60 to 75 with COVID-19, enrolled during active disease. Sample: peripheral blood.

The CDR3 DNA is TGCGCCAGCACCTTGGACAGGGGGCACACTGAAGCTTTCTTT. Its translation is CASTLDRGHTEAFF. The genes are TRBV5-1 and TRBJ1-1, with TRBD1 matching 11 bases. The CDR3 has 14 amino acids. Germline-derived CDR1 and CDR2 are SGHRS and YFSETQ.